One and the same sample provided the 30 T cell receptor beta chains below, sequenced in a study of blood T cell repertoires in COVID-19. TCRdb's table, derived via immunoSEQ multiplex PCR, lists solely in-frame clones and lacks some. The sample holds roughly 200,000 clones, 90% to 95% seen once. The sequenced sample consisted of peripheral blood. All receptors derive from a man in his thirties or forties with COVID-19, enrolled during active disease.

The rearrangement uses TRBV4-2 and TRBJ1-5; D unresolved. From germline, CDR1 is LGHNA and CDR2 YNFKEQ. Trimming left V 0 bases short and J 6 bases short, with 6 bases between. The CDR3 is made up of 13 amino acids. The CDR3 protein is CASSQDLSQPQHF. CDR3 bases: TGTGCCAGCAGCCAAGATCTTAGTCAGCCCCAGCATTTT.

The CDR3 DNA reads as TGTGCCAGCAGTTACTCAAGGGCAGGGACTAATCAGCCCCAGCATTTT. This encodes CASSYSRAGTNQPQHF. This chain links TRBV6-5 with TRBJ1-5, with a possible D match to TRBD1 (5 bases). Germline V CDR1 and CDR2: MNHEY, SVGAGI. This CDR3 region has 16 residues. V was pared by 0 bases and J by 4 bases, with 13 bases between.

The rearrangement links TRBV11-2 to TRBJ2-3; 9 nucleotides agree with TRBD2. The CDR3 consists of 17 residues. Unmatched junction bases numbered 8, after V lost 3 bases and J lost 1 base. Germline CDR1 is SGHAT and CDR2 is FQNNGV. DNA of the CDR3: TGTGCCAGCAGCTTCGGGCGGGGGGGGGAAGGCACAGATACGCAGTATTTT. Translated, it gives CASSFGRGGEGTDTQYF.

This clone showed up just once. J is TRBJ1-5 and V is TRBV7-9, with D possibly TRBD1 on 6 matching bases. The V end was cut by 3 bases, the J end by 1 base, with 13 bases between. Germline values: CDR1 SEHNR, CDR2 FQNEAQ (reference sequence). The CDR3 spans 16 residues. The CDR3, as DNA: TGTGCCAGCAGCTTCCTAGGGACACAGAGCAATCAGCCCCAGCATTTT. It is translated as CASSFLGTQSNQPQHF. The full variable domain, its missing parts supplied by reference TRBV7-9 and TRBJ1-5, is DTGVSQNPRHKITKRGQNVTFRCDPISEHNRLYWYRQTLGQGPEFLTYFQNEAQLEKSRLLSDRFSAERPKGSFSTLEIQRTEQGDSAMYLCASSFLGTQSNQPQHFGDGTRLSIL.

The gene calls are TRBV30 and TRBJ2-7, with TRBD1 matching 7 bases. The V and J ends lost 1 base and 0 bases, in that order; junction bases with no gene match: 6. The germline gives CDR1 GTSNPN, CDR2 SVGIG (reference sequence). The CDR3 is 15 residues long. This CDR3 reads CAWSDRQGYSYEQYF. DNA of the CDR3: TGTGCCTGGAGTGACCGACAGGGCTACTCCTACGAGCAGTACTTC.

CDR3 amino acids: CASSPDGTGLYGYTF. In DNA, the CDR3 is TGTGCCAGCAGCCCCGATGGGACAGGACTCTATGGCTACACCTTC. The V and J genes are TRBV9 and TRBJ1-2, with TRBD1 identical over 8 bases. This CDR3 has 15 residues. The germline CDR1 and CDR2 sequences are SGDLS and YYNGEE. V lost 4 bases and J lost 4; bases outside the gene matches: 9.

This clone has a single count. The genes are TRBV3-1 (or the pseudogene TRBV3-2) and TRBJ2-7; 13 bases fit TRBD2. The V gene end was trimmed by 0 bases and the J gene end by 2 bases; junction bases not matched to a gene: 7. Germline V gene sequence: CDR1 LGHDT, CDR2 YNNKEL (reference sequence). The length of the CDR3 is 18 residues. Here the CDR3 reads CASSQDQGTSGATYEQYF. CDR3 coding DNA: TGTGCCAGCAGCCAAGATCAGGGGACTAGCGGGGCTACCTACGAGCAGTACTTC.

The V and J genes are TRBV10-3 and TRBJ2-3; the D gene is possibly TRBD2 (6 bases). Trimming removed 6 bases from V and 2 bases from J, with 12 bases in between. This CDR3 spans 14 amino acids. The V gene's germline CDR1 is ENHRY and CDR2 SYGVKD. CDR3 in amino acids: CAISGSGDTDTQYF. As DNA, the CDR3 is TGTGCCATCAGCGGTTCGGGGGACACAGATACGCAGTATTTT.

The chain links TRBV6-5 to TRBJ2-3; TRBD1 matches at 8 bases. The V and J ends lost 8 bases and 7 bases, in that order; junction bases with no gene match: 11. This CDR3 is 14 amino acids long. Looked up from germline, CDR1 is MNHEY and CDR2 is SVGAGI. The DNA for the CDR3 is TGTGCCAGCGGCGGGACAGGCCCCGGGTATACGCAGTATTTT. Its translation: CASGGTGPGYTQYF.

The rearrangement links TRBV6-2 or TRBV6-3 to TRBJ2-7; 8 bases agree with TRBD1. The CDR3 spans 16 residues. J was trimmed by 4 bases and V by 0 bases; bases with no gene match: 8. Germline lookup yields CDR1 MNHEY and CDR2 SVGEGT. CDR3 bases: TGTGCCAGCAGTTACTCGAGAGCAGGGGGCTCTTACGAGCAGTACTTC. It codes for CASSYSRAGGSYEQYF.

The rearrangement uses TRBV2 and TRBJ2-7; 7 nucleotides line up with TRBD2. The junction had 13 bases not matched to a gene; V was cut back by 8 bases and J by 0 bases. Germline V gene lookup returns CDR1 SNHLY and CDR2 FYNNEI. The CDR3 totals 16 residues. The CDR3 DNA follows: TGTGCCAGCCGTCCTGTTGTGGGGGGGAGCTCCTACGAGCAGTACTTC. Translating gives CASRPVVGGSSYEQYF. Looking up the rest from reference TRBV2 and TRBJ2-7 gives the full variable domain: EPEVTQTPSHQVTQMGQEVILRCVPISNHLYFYWYRQILGQKVEFLVSFYNNEISEKSEIFDDQFSVERPDGSNFTLKIRSTKLEDSAMYFCASRPVVGGSSYEQYFGPGTRLTVT.

The rearrangement uses TRBV6-5 and TRBJ2-4; 9 positions agree with TRBD2. The CDR3 is made up of 15 amino acids. With V trimmed by 0 bases and J by 10 bases, 7 bases remained unmatched. The germline gives CDR1 MNHEY, CDR2 SVGAGI. The CDR3 loop is CASSYSTSGIGIQYF. The DNA of the CDR3 is TGTGCCAGCAGTTACTCGACTAGCGGAATAGGGATTCAGTACTTC.

For the CDR3, the DNA is TGTGCCAGCAGCTTAGGCGGGTCGCTATTCAATGAGCAGTTCTTC. It codes for CASSLGGSLFNEQFF. The chain joins TRBV7-3 to TRBJ2-1, with a possible D match to TRBD2 (5 bases). Trimming shortened V by 2 bases and J by 6 bases, and 14 bases separated the two germline ends. Germline V lookup: CDR1 SGHTA, CDR2 FQGTGA. The CDR3 contains 15 residues.

The chain is built from TRBV7-3 and TRBJ2-5; 11 bases are shared with TRBD2. The germline gives CDR1 SGHTA, CDR2 FQGTGA. The CDR3 length is 16 residues. V trimming: 2 bases; J trimming: 1 base; junction bases outside the gene matches: 3. CDR3 in amino acids: CASSLGTSGPQETQYF. DNA for the CDR3: TGTGCCAGCAGCTTAGGGACTAGCGGACCCCAAGAGACCCAGTACTTC.

The rearrangement uses TRBV15 and TRBJ1-2; the D gene is possibly TRBD1 (5 bases). Looked up from germline, CDR1 is LNHNV and CDR2 is YYDKDF (reference sequence). The V and J ends lost 5 bases and 8 bases respectively, with 18 bases between them. The CDR3 length is 14 residues. The CDR3 nucleotides read TGTGCCACCAGCGCCTGGGACTTACGGGACGGCTACACCTTC. It encodes CATSAWDLRDGYTF.

The chain recombines TRBV13 with TRBJ1-4; D gene uncertain. Deletions cut 2 bases from V and 8 bases from J, with 12 bases between. Germline values: CDR1 PRHDT, CDR2 FYEKMQ (reference sequence). This CDR3 spans 14 amino acids. CDR3 sequence: CASSLLGSREKLFF. The CDR3 DNA sequence: TGTGCCAGCAGCTTATTGGGCAGCAGGGAAAAACTGTTTTTT.

The chain uses TRBV27 and TRBJ2-7; a possible D gene is TRBD2 (5 bases). The CDR3 contains 15 residues. Trimming took off 0 bases at V and 4 bases at J, with 13 bases between the two ends. Germline lookup yields CDR1 MNHEY and CDR2 SMNVEV (reference sequence). CDR3 coding DNA: TGTGCCAGCAGTTTATCGGCGCGGGCAATATACGAGCAGTACTTC. Encoded protein: CASSLSARAIYEQYF.

V usage is TRBV14 and J usage is TRBJ2-1, with D possibly matching TRBD1 (5 bases). Trimming shortened V by 5 bases and J by 2 bases, and 10 bases separated the two germline ends. This CDR3 is built from 14 residues. The germline V gene has CDR1 SGHDN and CDR2 FVKESK. For the CDR3, the DNA is TGTGCCAGCAGCTCTAAGGGGACCTACAATGAGCAGTTCTTC. Amino acids: CASSSKGTYNEQFF.

The rearrangement links TRBV5-1 to TRBJ2-1, with D tentatively TRBD1 (5 bases). CDR1 and CDR2 (germline): SGHRS, YFSETQ. Trimming left V 0 bases short and J 5 bases short, with 9 bases between. The CDR3 sequence is 14 residues long. Here the CDR3 DNA reads TGCGCCAGCAGCTTGGCCCCAGGGAACAATGAGCAGTTCTTC. It yields the protein CASSLAPGNNEQFF.

This chain uses TRBV6-5 with TRBJ2-7; TRBD2 agrees at 8 bases. This CDR3 is built from 16 residues. CDR1 MNHEY and CDR2 SVGAGI come from the germline V gene. After removal of 2 bases from V and 5 bases from J, the junction contained 11 bases not matched to a gene. CDR3 sequence: CASSYGSSGAQHEQYF. In DNA, the CDR3 is TGTGCCAGCAGTTACGGGAGTAGCGGGGCCCAACACGAGCAGTACTTC.

The chain links TRBV10-3 to TRBJ1-2; 7 nucleotides agree with TRBD1. V lost 1 base, J lost 4 bases, and 9 bases stayed unmatched. The length of the CDR3 is 16 residues. The germline V gene has CDR1 ENHRY and CDR2 SYGVKD. The CDR3 nucleotides read TGTGCCATCAGTGAGTTCGGGACAGAAAATCTCTATGGCTACACCTTC. Protein: CAISEFGTENLYGYTF.

V usage is TRBV11-1 and J usage is TRBJ1-1; D remains unclear. V dropped 3 bases and J dropped 7 bases, with 12 bases sitting between them. The length of the CDR3 is 13 residues. Germline CDR1 reads SGHAT; CDR2 reads FQDESV (reference sequence). This CDR3 is CASSLRRGGEAFF. The CDR3 bases are TGTGCCAGCAGCTTGAGGCGGGGAGGTGAAGCTTTCTTT.

Of note for this clone: Other DNA sequences from this sample encode an identical CDR3 as well. The J gene is TRBJ1-2, the V gene TRBV5-1, with D unclear. The CDR3 consists of 13 residues. Germline loops: CDR1 SGHRS, CDR2 YFSETQ. V shed 0 bases and J shed 3 bases, with 6 bases lying between them. The CDR3 loop is CASSLGGDYGYTF. The DNA of the CDR3 is TGCGCCAGCAGCTTGGGTGGAGACTATGGCTACACCTTC.

Notes on this clone: Other DNA sequences in the sample encode the same CDR3. The CDR3 nucleotides read TGTGCCAGCAGCCTGACAGCTAACTATGGCTACACCTTC. This codes for CASSLTANYGYTF. This chain uses TRBV5-6 with TRBJ1-2; weak D call: TRBD1 (5 bases). The germline CDR1 and CDR2 sequences are SGHDT and YYEEEE. V was trimmed by 4 bases and J by 0 bases, leaving 7 bases between them. The CDR3 length is 13 residues.

CDR3 amino acids: CASSPLAGAPGANVLTF. The CDR3 DNA reads TGTGCCAGCAGCCCGCTAGCGGGGGCTCCTGGGGCCAACGTCCTGACTTTC. The V gene is TRBV28, the J gene TRBJ2-6, with 10 positions matching TRBD2. V shed 6 bases, J shed 2 bases, and the junction held 7 bases outside the gene matches. This CDR3 has 17 residues. Per germline, CDR1 MDHEN and CDR2 SYDVKM. Together with reference TRBV28 and TRBJ2-6, the CDR3 gives the full variable domain: DVKVTQSSRYLVKRTGEKVFLECVQDMDHENMFWYRQDPGLGLRLIYFSYDVKMKEKGDIPEGYSVSREKKERFSLILESASTNQTSMYLCASSPLAGAPGANVLTFGAGSRLTVL.

The chain combines TRBV5-4 with TRBJ1-5, with D unclear. CDR3 size: 14 residues. Germline V gene lookup returns CDR1 SGHNT and CDR2 YYREEE (reference sequence). Trimming pared 4 bases from V and 3 bases from J, leaving 11 bases between. In nucleotides, the CDR3 is TGTGCCAGCAGCCTGGCAGGAAACAATCAGCCCCAGCATTTT. Its protein product is CASSLAGNNQPQHF. The full variable domain, its missing parts supplied by reference TRBV5-4 and TRBJ1-5, is ETGVTQSPTHLIKTRGQQVTLRCSSQSGHNTVSWYQQALGQGPQFIFQYYREEENGRGNFPPRFSGLQFPNYSSELNVNALELDDSALYLCASSLAGNNQPQHFGDGTRLSIL.

The CDR3 sequence: CASSPHPGGNTEAFF. CDR3 nucleotide sequence: TGTGCCAGCTCACCACACCCAGGGGGCAACACTGAAGCTTTCTTT. The gene calls are TRBV18 and TRBJ1-1, with 8 bases matching TRBD1. The CDR3 runs 15 residues. After removal of 1 base from V and 2 bases from J, the junction contained 3 bases not matched to a gene. From germline, CDR1 is KGHSH and CDR2 LQKENI. Looking up the rest from reference TRBV18 and TRBJ1-1 gives the full variable domain: NAGVMQNPRHLVRRRGQEARLRCSPMKGHSHVYWYRQLPEEGLKFMVYLQKENIIDESGMPKERFSAEFPKEGPSILRIQQVVRGDSAAYFCASSPHPGGNTEAFFGQGTRLTVV.

The CDR3 region has the DNA TGTGCCAGCAGCTTGTCTCAGCGGGAAGAGACCCAGTACTTC. This gives the protein CASSLSQREETQYF. The chain recombines TRBV5-4 with TRBJ2-5, with D possibly matching TRBD2 (6 bases). This CDR3 is built from 14 residues. V shed 1 base and J shed 3 bases, with 10 bases lying between them. Looked up from germline, CDR1 is SGHNT and CDR2 is YYREEE (reference sequence).

The chain is built from TRBV30 and TRBJ2-3, with 8 bases identical to TRBD1. V gave up 2 bases and J gave up 1 base; unmatched junction bases: 5. Germline V CDR1 and CDR2: GTSNPN, SVGIG (reference sequence). This CDR3 is 15 amino acids long. The CDR3 nucleotides read TGTGCCTGGAGTCTGGGGGGACAGGGCACAGATACGCAGTATTTT. It translates to CAWSLGGQGTDTQYF. The full variable domain, its missing parts supplied by reference TRBV30 and TRBJ2-3, is SQTIHQWPATLVQPVGSPLSLECTVEGTSNPNLYWYRQAAGRGLQLLFYSVGIGQISSEVPQNLSASRPQDRQFILSSKKLLLSDSGFYLCAWSLGGQGTDTQYFGPGTRLTVL.

The V gene is TRBV2, the J gene TRBJ2-1, with 8 nucleotides matching TRBD2. The CDR3 runs 15 residues. Germline CDR1 reads SNHLY; CDR2 reads FYNNEI. V gave up 6 bases and J gave up 9 bases; unmatched junction bases: 13. The CDR3 DNA reads TGTGCCAGCAGGAGACCGGGACTAGGCGGCGGTGAGCAGTTCTTC. Translated: CASRRPGLGGGEQFF.